This is a list of T cell receptor beta chains from one sample in a study of beta chain features in type 1 diabetes. Some clones are missing from TCRdb's copy, which holds only in-frame ones; the method was immunoSEQ multiplex PCR. The sample lists some 350,000 clones, roughly 13% occurring once. Input material: naive CD4+ T cells from blood. All receptors come from a woman between 18 and 29 years old with type 1 diabetes. The CDR3 runs from the conserved cysteine through the conserved F or W. Fields, in order: D gene, J gene, clone size, V gene, CDR3 DNA, CDR3 protein. A D gene is named only where the DNA matches it firmly. Some rows have no size entry. The others give once, few or many, or a class for an expanded clone.

>TRBD1|TRBJ2-5|few|TRBV6-1
TGTGCCAGCAGTGTAGGACAGGGGGGAAAGACCCAGTACTTC
CASSVGQGGKTQYF
>-|TRBJ2-2|-|TRBV29-1
TGCAGCCTAGAGAACCGTAACACCGGGGAGCTGTTTTTT
CSLENRNTGELFF
>-|TRBJ2-3|-|TRBV11-2
TGTGCCAGCAGCTTTTTTCGGGGAAGCACAGATACGCAGTATTTT
CASSFFRGSTDTQYF
>TRBD2|TRBJ2-1|few|TRBV11-2
TGTGCCAGCAGCCCTCTAAGCGGGAGGGCCCTCAATGAGCAGTTCTTC
CASSPLSGRALNEQFF
>TRBD1|TRBJ1-1|few|TRBV7-9
TGTGCCAGCAGCTCTTTCCTGGGGACAGGGTTGGGCACTGAAGCTTTCTTT
CASSSFLGTGLGTEAFF
>TRBD2|TRBJ2-1|few|TRBV4-1
TGCGCCAGCAGCCAACCTACTAGCGGGAGCAATGAGCAGTTCTTC
CASSQPTSGSNEQFF
>-|TRBJ2-7|few|TRBV15
TGTGCCACCAGCAGAGATTCTTTTGGGGGCCCCTACGAGCAGTACTTC
CATSRDSFGGPYEQYF
>TRBD2|TRBJ2-5|few|TRBV5-4
TGTGCCAGCAGCTTGGCGACTAGCGGGAGGTCGCAGACCCAGTACTTC
CASSLATSGRSQTQYF
>-|TRBJ2-3|-|TRBV30
TGTGCCTGGAGTGTTCGGAGTGGAGATACGCAGTATTTT
CAWSVRSGDTQYF
>TRBD2|TRBJ2-1|-|TRBV9
TGTGCCAGCAGCGTAGGAGCGGGAGGGCCAGGGAATGAGCAGTTCTTC
CASSVGAGGPGNEQFF
>-|TRBJ2-6|few|TRBV18
TGTGCCAGCTCACCCCGGGACATTCGCACCGGCGTCCTGACTTTC
CASSPRDIRTGVLTF
>TRBD2|TRBJ2-1|few|TRBV7-9
TGTGCCAGCAGCTTCGGACTAGCGGGTTACAATGAGCAGTTCTTC
CASSFGLAGYNEQFF
>TRBD2|TRBJ2-5|-|TRBV11-2
TGTGCCACCGGGGAGGGAAGGGAGACCCAGTACTTC
CATGEGRETQYF
>-|TRBJ2-3|-|TRBV7-9
TGTGCCAGCCAACTCGTCCCGGGCACAGATACGCAGTATTTT
CASQLVPGTDTQYF
>TRBD2|TRBJ2-3|few|TRBV28
TGTGCCAGCGGGTCGAGCGGGAGGCCAGATACGCAGTATTTT
CASGSSGRPDTQYF
>TRBD1|TRBJ2-1|few|TRBV7-2
TGTGCCAGCAGCTTACTGGGACAGGGGGTCAATGAGCAGTTCTTC
CASSLLGQGVNEQFF
>-|TRBJ1-1|few|TRBV30
TGTGCCTGGACCCTATGGGGGGAGATGAACACTGAAGCTTTCTTT
CAWTLWGEMNTEAFF
>-|TRBJ1-1|few|TRBV6-5
TGTGCCAGCAGTTATCAATCGGTAGGGGGGAACACTGAAGCTTTCTTT
CASSYQSVGGNTEAFF
>-|TRBJ1-5|few|TRBV18
TGTGCCAGCTCACCAGGACGGGGGAATCAGCCCCAGCATTTT
CASSPGRGNQPQHF
>TRBD1|TRBJ1-1|few|TRBV5-1
TGCGCCAGCAGCCAGCGACAGGGTGACACTGAAGCTTTCTTT
CASSQRQGDTEAFF
>-|TRBJ2-3|-|TRBV7-9
TGTGCCAGCAGCTTGCTTGAGGGTCGGGGGTATACGCAGTATTTT
CASSLLEGRGYTQYF
>-|TRBJ2-3|-|TRBV30
TGTGCCTGGACTCAGCTTGCCGGGGATACGCAGTATTTT
CAWTQLAGDTQYF
>-|TRBJ2-2|-|TRBV4-2
TGTGCCAGCAGCTTCCTAGGTGGGGAGCTGTTTTTT
CASSFLGGELFF
>TRBD1|TRBJ1-5|-|TRBV5-8
TGTGCCAGCAGCTTCAATCCCGGGACAGGGGATCAGCCCCAGCATTTT
CASSFNPGTGDQPQHF
>-|TRBJ1-4|few|TRBV21-1
TGTGCCAGCAGAGGGGGGGATAATGAAAAACTGTTTTTT
CASRGGDNEKLFF
>TRBD1|TRBJ1-2|few|TRBV29-1
TGCAGCGTTGGATCGGGACAGCGAGGCTACACCTTC
CSVGSGQRGYTF
>-|TRBJ2-3|few|TRBV7-2
TGTGCCAGCAAAGAGGGCCTCACAGATACGCAGTATTTT
CASKEGLTDTQYF
>-|TRBJ2-1|-|TRBV5-1
TGCGCCAGCAGCCAAGCGGGCAACAATGAGCAGTTCTTC
CASSQAGNNEQFF
>TRBD1|TRBJ2-5|few|TRBV25-1
TGTGCCAGCAGTGATAGGTCCGGGACAGGGAGTAAGACCCAGTACTTC
CASSDRSGTGSKTQYF
>-|TRBJ2-1|few|TRBV7-3
TGTGCCAGCAGCTTAACTAGCATGAATGAGCAGTTCTTC
CASSLTSMNEQFF
>-|TRBJ1-1|-|TRBV9
TGTGCCAGCAGCGTAGATCTGGGTGGGGGGGTCACTGAAGCTTTCTTT
CASSVDLGGGVTEAFF
>-|TRBJ1-1|-|TRBV6-5
TGTGCCAGCAGTCGGACCGGGGACACTGAAGCTTTCTTT
CASSRTGDTEAFF
>TRBD1|TRBJ2-5|-|TRBV18
TGTGCCAGCTCGGATCCGGGACAGGGGAAAGGAGAGACCCAGTACTTC
CASSDPGQGKGETQYF
>TRBD2|TRBJ2-1|-|TRBV7-9
TGTGCCAGCAGCTCATTCCTAGCGGGAGTTACGTTCTTC
CASSSFLAGVTFF
>-|TRBJ1-5|few|TRBV7-9
TGTGCCAGCAGCAAAGAGGGTAATAGCAATCAGCCCCAGCATTTT
CASSKEGNSNQPQHF
>TRBD1|TRBJ2-7|-|TRBV6-5
TGTGCCAGCAGCCCGGACAGGGGTGTCTCCTACGAGCAGTACTTC
CASSPDRGVSYEQYF
>-|TRBJ1-5|few|TRBV7-2
TGTGCCAGCAGCACAACCGGGGGAGTTATCCAGCATTTT
CASSTTGGVIQHF
>TRBD1|TRBJ1-5|-|TRBV30
TGTGCCTGGAGTGTACAGGGGGGCGAGCGCAATCAGCCCCAGCATTTT
CAWSVQGGERNQPQHF
>TRBD2|TRBJ2-7|few|TRBV5-1
TGCGCCAGCAGAGGGACTAGCCCTTACGAGCAGTACTTC
CASRGTSPYEQYF
>-|TRBJ1-5|-|TRBV7-2
TGTGCCAGCAGCTTTAGTACGTGGCCCCAGCATTTT
CASSFSTWPQHF
>-|TRBJ1-2|-|TRBV28
TGTGCCAGCAGTCCTGGACAGATTAACTATGGCTACACCTTC
CASSPGQINYGYTF
>-|TRBJ2-5|-|TRBV7-2
TGTGCCAGCAGCCCAATGGAGACCCAGTACTTC
CASSPMETQYF
>TRBD1|TRBJ2-7|-|TRBV18
TGTGCCAGCTCACCAGGGTTCGGGACAGGGAGTTACGAGCAGTACTTC
CASSPGFGTGSYEQYF
>-|TRBJ1-2|few|TRBV28
TGTGCCAGCAGTTCATACAGGGCCCAGGGCTACACCTTC
CASSSYRAQGYTF
>-|TRBJ2-1|few|TRBV7-6
TGTGCCAGCAGCCTAGCGTGGCAGTCCTACAATGAGCAGTTCTTC
CASSLAWQSYNEQFF
>TRBD1|TRBJ2-5|-|TRBV7-2
TGTGCCAGCAGCTTAGTGCAGGGGGCGGAGACCCAGTACTTC
CASSLVQGAETQYF
>-|TRBJ2-3|-|TRBV19
TGTGCCAGTAGTATCGGCCAGGGGCCAAACACAGATACGCAGTATTTT
CASSIGQGPNTDTQYF
>-|TRBJ2-7|few|TRBV6-6
TGTGCCAGCAGTTACTCTTCGTCTAGCCTCACCTACGAGCAGTACTTC
CASSYSSSSLTYEQYF
>-|TRBJ2-3|-|TRBV13
TGTGCCAGCAGCTTAGGGGACAATACGCAGTATTTT
CASSLGDNTQYF
>-|TRBJ1-2|few|TRBV5-1
TGCGCCAGCAGCTTGGAGATACGTTCGGCTAACTATGGCTACACCTTC
CASSLEIRSANYGYTF
>TRBD1|TRBJ1-2|-|TRBV7-9
TGTGCCAGCAGCTTGGGACAGGGAGGACTTCGCTTC
CASSLGQGGLRF
>-|TRBJ1-5|-|TRBV15
TGTGCCACCAGCGGTACAGGTTTTCAGCCCCAGCATTTT
CATSGTGFQPQHF
>-|TRBJ2-2|-|TRBV2
TGTGCCAGCACCCCGGACTACACCGGGGAGCTGTTTTTT
CASTPDYTGELFF
>-|TRBJ2-3|few|TRBV2
TGTGCCAGCAGACAGGGGAGGGATACGCAGTATTTT
CASRQGRDTQYF
>-|TRBJ2-7|-|TRBV20-1
TGCAGTGCTAAGACTAGTTACGAGCAGTACTTC
CSAKTSYEQYF
>-|TRBJ1-2|few|TRBV4-3
TGCGCCAGCAGCCAAGTCGGACAGACTTACGGCTACACCTTC
CASSQVGQTYGYTF
>-|TRBJ2-2|-|TRBV5-4
TGTGCCAGCAGCTTGGGACAGCCGAACACCGGGGAGCTGTTTTTT
CASSLGQPNTGELFF